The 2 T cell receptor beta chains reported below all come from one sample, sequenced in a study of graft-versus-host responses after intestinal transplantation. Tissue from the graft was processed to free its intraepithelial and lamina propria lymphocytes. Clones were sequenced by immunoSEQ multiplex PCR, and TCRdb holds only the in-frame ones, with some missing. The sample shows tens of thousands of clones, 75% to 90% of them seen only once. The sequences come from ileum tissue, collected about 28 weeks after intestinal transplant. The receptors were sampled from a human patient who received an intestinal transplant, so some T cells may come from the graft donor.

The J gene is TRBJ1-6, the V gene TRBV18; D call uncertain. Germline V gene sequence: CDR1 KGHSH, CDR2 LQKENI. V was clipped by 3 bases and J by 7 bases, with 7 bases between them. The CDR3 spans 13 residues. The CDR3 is CASSPGPNSPLHF. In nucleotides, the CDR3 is TGTGCCAGCTCACCCGGACCCAATTCACCCCTCCACTTT.

The CDR3 loop is CASRGRGSGNTIYF. In DNA, the CDR3 is TGTGCCAGCCGAGGGAGGGGGTCTGGAAACACCATATATTTT. The rearrangement links TRBV27 to TRBJ1-3; tentatively, D is TRBD1 (6 bases). The germline CDR1 and CDR2 sequences are MNHEY and SMNVEV (reference sequence). The CDR3 has 14 amino acids. The V and J ends lost 8 bases and 1 base respectively, with 12 bases between them.